This T cell receptor beta chain was profiled in a study of post-analysis software for immune sequencing data. Study background: Multiple sclerosis in the patients followed relapsing-remitting, secondary progressive and progressive-relapsing courses. Study outcomes and limitations: Controls had significantly higher normalized Chao1 diversity than multiple sclerosis patients. Compared with controls, patients had more of roughly five TRBV segments, including TRBV5-6, TRBV5-1 and TRBV20-1. Strong co-clustering by F measure was evident for samples that had been prepared in the same batch.

Prepared TCR beta cDNA libraries contained unique molecular identifiers. Once 1 to 10 million T cells were used, about half a million cDNA molecules resulted. TCRdb reanalysed the PCR reads using MiXCR and keeps one entry per CDR3 protein. The sample includes 400,000 to 500,000 distinct CDR3 sequences, over 30% of them seen just once. On this clonotype itself: Its antigen is currently unknown.

CDR1 and CDR2 (germline): SGHRS, YFSETQ. The germline V and J ends were trimmed by 3 bases and 0 bases, with 10 bases remaining between them. There are 14 residues in the CDR3. Sequencing was carried out using blood. This sequence joins TRBV5-1 and TRBJ2-7, with D possibly being TRBD1 or TRBD2 (5 bases each). This TCR was sampled from a girl aged 2-10 years with multiple sclerosis. Here the CDR3 reads CASSSTDYSYEQYF. The CDR3 DNA follows: TGCGCCAGCAGCTCGACAGACTACTCCTACGAGCAGTACTTC. Supplemented by reference TRBV5-1 and TRBJ2-7, the full variable domain reads KAGVTQTPRYLIKTRGQQVTLSCSPISGHRSVSWYQQTPGQGLQFLFEYFSETQRNKGNFPGRFSGRQFSNSRSEMNVSTLELGDSALYLCASSSTDYSYEQYFGPGTRLTVT.